The 11 T cell receptor beta chains presented below share a single source sample, sequenced in a study of blood T cells in healthy people across ages. The second PCR ran about 7 to 12 cycles with a sample-barcoded 5' primer and J-beta primers. Each CDR3 protein gets one entry after TCRdb re-called the 5' RACE reads with MiXCR. The sample lists approximately 800,000 distinct CDR3 sequences, about 36% occurring once. The sequenced sample was blood. The receptors derive from a man between 18 and 29 years old in good health.

This clonotype came up once. V gene TRBV10-3 combines with J gene TRBJ1-1; no definite D call. CDR3 length: 16 amino acids. The germline CDR1 and CDR2 sequences are ENHRY and SYGVKD. V was pared by 2 bases and J by 1 base, with 14 bases between. This chain's CDR3 is CAISEGQPEENTEAFF. CDR3 nucleotide sequence: TGTGCCATCAGTGAGGGCCAACCCGAGGAGAACACTGAAGCTTTCTTT.

This clonotype has just a few counts. V gene TRBV20-1 combines with J gene TRBJ1-1, with 8 positions matching TRBD1. The germline V gene has CDR1 DFQATT and CDR2 SNEGSKA (reference sequence). V trimming: 6 bases; J trimming: 6 bases; junction bases outside the gene matches: 12. The CDR3 runs to 14 residues. CDR3 amino acids: CSANRGQGGAEAFF. The CDR3, as DNA: TGCAGTGCAAATCGTGGACAGGGCGGCGCTGAAGCTTTCTTT.

The chain recombines TRBV30 with TRBJ2-7, with unresolved D. The CDR3 runs 11 residues. The V gene lost 1 base and the J gene lost 7 bases, with 8 bases spanning the gap. Germline CDR1 GTSNPN, CDR2 SVGIG (reference sequence). The CDR3 here is CAWSGVNEQYF. As DNA, the CDR3 is TGTGCCTGGAGTGGCGTCAATGAGCAGTACTTC.

This clonotype has a handful of counts. A much more abundant neighbour one base away suggests this may be a read error. The rearrangement uses TRBV29-1 and TRBJ2-1; 14 bases are a match to TRBD2. TRBJ2-7 matches the DNA end more closely, so the J call is doubtful. The length of the CDR3 is 15 residues. Germline V lookup: CDR1 SQVTM, CDR2 ANQGSEA. CDR3 DNA: TGCAGCGTTGTTCGACTAGCGGGGGGGTACAATGAGCAGTACTTC. Amino acid sequence: CSVVRLAGGYNEQYF.

The J gene is TRBJ2-1, the V gene TRBV9; 7 nucleotides align to TRBD1. With V trimmed by 0 bases and J by 6 bases, 6 bases remained unmatched. The germline gives CDR1 SGDLS, CDR2 YYNGEE. This CDR3 is 15 amino acids long. CDR3 nucleotides: TGTGCCAGCAGCGTAGAAGGGACAGTTATCAATGAGCAGTTCTTC. This encodes CASSVEGTVINEQFF.

Many counts were recorded for this clonotype. The J gene is TRBJ1-5, the V gene TRBV6-2 or TRBV6-3; D is possibly TRBD1 (5 bases). Germline CDR1 MNHEY, CDR2 SVGEGT. The length of the CDR3 is 14 residues. V was trimmed by 1 base and J by 3 bases, leaving 7 bases between them. CDR3 bases: TGTGCCAGCAGTTACTGGGGGACCAATCAGCCCCAGCATTTT. This translates into CASSYWGTNQPQHF.

This clonotype occurred a few times. This chain links TRBV15 with TRBJ1-4; the D is unclear. V was pared by 5 bases and J by 3 bases, with 13 bases between. Germline assignment: CDR1 LNHNV and CDR2 YYDKDF (reference sequence). The CDR3 loop spans 15 amino acids. As DNA, the CDR3 is TGTGCCACCAGCCCGCACCGGGCTTCTAATGAAAAACTGTTTTTT. Its translation: CATSPHRASNEKLFF.

This clonotype was seen many times. The chain combines TRBV6-6 with TRBJ1-2; 7 nucleotides agree with TRBD1. The CDR3 consists of 16 residues. The V gene's germline CDR1 is MNHNY and CDR2 SVGAGI (reference sequence). J gave up 4 bases and V 6 bases, and 14 bases lay outside the gene matches. The CDR3 spells CASSQTSIGTAYGYTF. The CDR3 DNA reads as TGTGCCAGCAGCCAAACGTCCATCGGGACAGCCTATGGCTACACCTTC.

This chain connects TRBV12-3 or TRBV12-4 to TRBJ2-4, with D maybe TRBD2 (5 bases). This CDR3 spans 13 amino acids. The V end was cut by 5 bases, the J end by 5 bases, with 10 bases between. Here the CDR3 reads CASSTGWENIQYF. CDR3 coding DNA: TGTGCCAGCAGTACGGGGTGGGAAAACATTCAGTACTTC.

This clonotype was detected ten times or more. This rearrangement joins TRBV29-1 to TRBJ2-6, with TRBD1 as a possible D gene (5 bases). This CDR3 contains 14 residues. Germline V CDR1 and CDR2: SQVTM, ANQGSEA. The V and J ends lost 5 bases and 0 bases respectively, with 8 bases between them. CDR3 in amino acids: CSVYTGSGANVLTF. CDR3 nucleotides: TGCAGCGTTTATACAGGCTCTGGGGCCAACGTCCTGACTTTC.

This clonotype was seen only a few times. The CDR3 bases are TGCAGCCTTCATCAGGGGGCGAGCACAGATACGCAGTATTTT. It translates to CSLHQGASTDTQYF. V gene TRBV20-1 combines with J gene TRBJ2-3; 8 bases map to TRBD1. This CDR3 has 14 residues. CDR1 is DFQATT, CDR2 SNEGSKA, per germline (reference sequence).